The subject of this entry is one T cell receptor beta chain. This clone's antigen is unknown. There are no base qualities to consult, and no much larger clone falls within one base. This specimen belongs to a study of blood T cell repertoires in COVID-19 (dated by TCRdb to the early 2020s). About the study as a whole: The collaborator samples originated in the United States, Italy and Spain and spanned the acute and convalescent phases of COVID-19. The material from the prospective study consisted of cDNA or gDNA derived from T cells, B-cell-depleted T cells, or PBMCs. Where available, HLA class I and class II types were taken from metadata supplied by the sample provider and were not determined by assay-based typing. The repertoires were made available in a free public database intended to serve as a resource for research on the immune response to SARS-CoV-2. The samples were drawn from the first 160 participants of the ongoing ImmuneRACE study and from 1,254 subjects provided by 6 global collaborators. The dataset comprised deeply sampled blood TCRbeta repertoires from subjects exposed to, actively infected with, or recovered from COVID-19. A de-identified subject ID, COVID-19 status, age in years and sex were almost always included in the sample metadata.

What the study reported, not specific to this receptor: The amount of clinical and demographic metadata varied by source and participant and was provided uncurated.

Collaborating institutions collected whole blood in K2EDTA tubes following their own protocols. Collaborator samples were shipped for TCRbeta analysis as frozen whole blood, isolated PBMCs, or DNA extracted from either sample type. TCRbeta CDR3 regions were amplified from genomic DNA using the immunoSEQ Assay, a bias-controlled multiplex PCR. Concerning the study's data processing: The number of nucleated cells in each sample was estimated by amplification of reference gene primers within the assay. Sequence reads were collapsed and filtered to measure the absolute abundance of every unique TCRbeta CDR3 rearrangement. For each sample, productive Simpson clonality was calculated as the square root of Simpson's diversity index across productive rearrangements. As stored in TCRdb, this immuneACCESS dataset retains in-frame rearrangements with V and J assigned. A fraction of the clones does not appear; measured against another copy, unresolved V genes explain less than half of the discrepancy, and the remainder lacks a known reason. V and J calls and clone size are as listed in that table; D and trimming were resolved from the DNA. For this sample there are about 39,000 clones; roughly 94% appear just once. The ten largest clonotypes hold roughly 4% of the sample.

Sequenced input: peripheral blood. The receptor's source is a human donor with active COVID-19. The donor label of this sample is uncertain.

This receptor carries the CDR3 CASSPDGGSGSYNEQFF. The DNA sequence reads TGCGCCAGCAGCCCCGACGGGGGTAGCGGATCCTACAATGAGCAGTTCTTC. This sequence uses TRBV5-1 and TRBJ2-1; perhaps TRBD2 is the D gene, with 6 bases matching. Looking up the germline V gene yields CDR1 SGHRS and CDR2 YFSETQ. The CDR3 runs 17 residues from the cysteine to the phenylalanine. Only the CDR3 DNA is retained, 51 bases long and in frame from the first base. V and J lose 4 bases and 1 base, and a span of 18 bases separates them.